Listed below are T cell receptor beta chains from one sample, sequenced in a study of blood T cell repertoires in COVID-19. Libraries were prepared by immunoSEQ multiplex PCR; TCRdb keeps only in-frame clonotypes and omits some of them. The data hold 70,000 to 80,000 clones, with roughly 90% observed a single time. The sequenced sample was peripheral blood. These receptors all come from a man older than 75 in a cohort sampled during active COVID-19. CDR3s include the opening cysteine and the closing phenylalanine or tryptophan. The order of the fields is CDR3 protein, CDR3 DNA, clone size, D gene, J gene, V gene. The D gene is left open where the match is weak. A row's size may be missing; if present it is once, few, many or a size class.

cdr3_aa: CASRDRENSPLHF; cdr3_nt: TGTGCCAGCAGGGACAGGGAAAATTCACCCCTCCACTTT; clone_size: .; d_call: TRBD1; j_call: TRBJ1-6; v_call: TRBV6-5
cdr3_aa: CASRVPGLGGNEQFF; cdr3_nt: TGTGCCAGCAGGGTCCCGGGACTAGGGGGTAATGAGCAGTTCTTC; clone_size: .; d_call: TRBD2; j_call: TRBJ2-1; v_call: TRBV5-4
cdr3_aa: CAISDKRGATGELFF; cdr3_nt: TGTGCCATCAGTGATAAGCGGGGGGCCACCGGGGAGCTGTTTTTT; clone_size: few; d_call: TRBD2; j_call: TRBJ2-2; v_call: TRBV10-3
cdr3_aa: CASSQPQAGLNSPLHF; cdr3_nt: TGTGCCAGCAGCCAGCCCCAGGCAGGGTTGAATTCACCCCTCCACTTT; clone_size: .; d_call: .; j_call: TRBJ1-6; v_call: TRBV3-1/TRBV3-2
cdr3_aa: CASTEQGGSTDTQYF; cdr3_nt: TGTGCCAGCACCGAACAGGGAGGGAGCACAGATACGCAGTATTTT; clone_size: .; d_call: .; j_call: TRBJ2-3; v_call: TRBV5-8
cdr3_aa: CASRGMTGGPDTQYF; cdr3_nt: TGTGCCAGCAGGGGCATGACAGGGGGCCCAGATACGCAGTATTTT; clone_size: .; d_call: TRBD1; j_call: TRBJ2-3; v_call: TRBV3-1/TRBV3-2
cdr3_aa: CASRILIISEQYF; cdr3_nt: TGTGCCAGCAGAATCCTAATAATTAGCGAGCAGTACTTC; clone_size: .; d_call: .; j_call: TRBJ2-7; v_call: TRBV6-5
cdr3_aa: CASSYSAQGSNQPQHF; cdr3_nt: TGTGCCAGCAGTTACTCGGCACAGGGTAGTAATCAGCCCCAGCATTTT; clone_size: .; d_call: .; j_call: TRBJ1-5; v_call: TRBV6-5
cdr3_aa: CASSLLRGVNEQFF; cdr3_nt: TGTGCCAGCAGCTTATTGCGGGGGGTAAATGAGCAGTTCTTC; clone_size: .; d_call: TRBD2; j_call: TRBJ2-1; v_call: TRBV7-9
cdr3_aa: CASSLTGGREPQHF; cdr3_nt: TGCGCCAGCAGCTTGACAGGGGGCAGGGAGCCCCAGCATTTT; clone_size: .; d_call: TRBD1; j_call: TRBJ1-5; v_call: TRBV5-1
cdr3_aa: CASSQDSGGPSSYNEQFF; cdr3_nt: TGCGCCAGCAGCCAAGATAGCGGGGGGCCGAGCTCCTACAATGAGCAGTTCTTC; clone_size: .; d_call: TRBD2; j_call: TRBJ2-1; v_call: TRBV4-1
cdr3_aa: CASSTGPTGVGYGYTF; cdr3_nt: TGCGCCAGCAGCACAGGGCCAACAGGGGTAGGGTATGGCTACACCTTC; clone_size: once; d_call: TRBD1; j_call: TRBJ1-2; v_call: TRBV5-1
cdr3_aa: CASSQDDRSGGTSTDTQYF; cdr3_nt: TGTGCCAGCAGCCAAGATGACCGGAGCGGGGGGACGAGCACAGATACGCAGTATTTT; clone_size: .; d_call: TRBD2; j_call: TRBJ2-3; v_call: TRBV4-2
cdr3_aa: CASSQGTGARTEAFF; cdr3_nt: TGTGCCAGCAGCCAAGGGACAGGGGCGAGAACTGAAGCTTTCTTT; clone_size: .; d_call: TRBD1; j_call: TRBJ1-1; v_call: TRBV3-1/TRBV3-2
cdr3_aa: CASTRTGNSYEQYF; cdr3_nt: TGTGCCAGCACCCGGACAGGCAACTCCTACGAGCAGTACTTC; clone_size: .; d_call: TRBD1; j_call: TRBJ2-7; v_call: TRBV3-1/TRBV3-2
cdr3_aa: CSASELQGMGTDTQYF; cdr3_nt: TGCAGTGCTAGTGAATTACAGGGAATGGGCACAGATACGCAGTATTTT; clone_size: .; d_call: .; j_call: TRBJ2-3; v_call: TRBV20-1
cdr3_aa: CASSSGGRGTYEQYF; cdr3_nt: TGTGCCAGCAGTTCGGGGGGGCGGGGAACCTACGAGCAGTACTTC; clone_size: .; d_call: TRBD2; j_call: TRBJ2-7; v_call: TRBV5-4
cdr3_aa: CASSIRRDLPQHF; cdr3_nt: TGTGCCAGCAGCATTAGACGCGACTTGCCCCAGCATTTT; clone_size: .; d_call: .; j_call: TRBJ1-5; v_call: TRBV7-2
cdr3_aa: CASSHRDRETQYF; cdr3_nt: TGTGCCAGCAGCCACCGGGACAGGGAGACCCAGTACTTC; clone_size: .; d_call: TRBD1; j_call: TRBJ2-5; v_call: TRBV3-1/TRBV3-2
cdr3_aa: CSASKLGGGINEQFF; cdr3_nt: TGCAGTGCTAGTAAACTCGGGGGGGGAATCAATGAGCAGTTCTTC; clone_size: .; d_call: TRBD2; j_call: TRBJ2-1; v_call: TRBV20-1
cdr3_aa: CASSGQGNGYTF; cdr3_nt: TGTGCCAGCAGCGGACAGGGAAATGGCTACACCTTC; clone_size: .; d_call: TRBD1; j_call: TRBJ1-2; v_call: TRBV6-5
cdr3_aa: CASSPRLYGYTF; cdr3_nt: TGTGCCAGCAGCCCCCGACTCTATGGCTACACCTTC; clone_size: once; d_call: .; j_call: TRBJ1-2; v_call: TRBV12-3/TRBV12-4
cdr3_aa: CASSLQGADEKLFF; cdr3_nt: TGCGCCAGCAGCTTACAGGGGGCGGATGAAAAACTGTTTTTT; clone_size: .; d_call: TRBD1; j_call: TRBJ1-4; v_call: TRBV5-1
cdr3_aa: CASSQGNRSSQPQHF; cdr3_nt: TGTGCCAGCAGTCAAGGCAACAGATCCTCCCAGCCCCAGCATTTT; clone_size: .; d_call: .; j_call: TRBJ1-5; v_call: TRBV6-4
cdr3_aa: CASSSPGQTNYGYTF; cdr3_nt: TGTGCCAGCAGTTCTCCGGGACAGACTAACTATGGCTACACCTTC; clone_size: .; d_call: TRBD1; j_call: TRBJ1-2; v_call: TRBV28
cdr3_aa: CAISEPSSGANVLTF; cdr3_nt: TGTGCCATCAGTGAGCCCAGCTCTGGGGCCAACGTCCTGACTTTC; clone_size: .; d_call: .; j_call: TRBJ2-6; v_call: TRBV10-3
cdr3_aa: CASSKPGTVNSPLHF; cdr3_nt: TGTGCCAGCAGTAAACCCGGGACAGTAAATTCACCCCTCCACTTT; clone_size: .; d_call: TRBD1; j_call: TRBJ1-6; v_call: TRBV7-2
cdr3_aa: CASSFVGLGFNEQFF; cdr3_nt: TGTGCCAGCAGCTTCGTGGGACTAGGTTTTAATGAGCAGTTCTTC; clone_size: .; d_call: TRBD2; j_call: TRBJ2-1; v_call: TRBV7-2
cdr3_aa: CSVVGALIQETQYF; cdr3_nt: TGCAGCGTTGTAGGGGCCCTTATCCAAGAGACCCAGTACTTC; clone_size: .; d_call: .; j_call: TRBJ2-5; v_call: TRBV29-1
cdr3_aa: CASSYSYNSPLHF; cdr3_nt: TGTGCCAGCAGTTATTCGTATAATTCACCCCTCCACTTT; clone_size: .; d_call: .; j_call: TRBJ1-6; v_call: TRBV12-3/TRBV12-4
cdr3_aa: CASQTGGVQGDGYTF; cdr3_nt: TGTGCCAGTCAGACAGGGGGCGTCCAAGGGGATGGCTACACCTTC; clone_size: .; d_call: TRBD1; j_call: TRBJ1-2; v_call: TRBV19
cdr3_aa: CASSFLGAGNIQYF; cdr3_nt: TGTGCCAGCAGCTTTCTAGGGGCAGGAAACATTCAGTACTTC; clone_size: .; d_call: .; j_call: TRBJ2-4; v_call: TRBV5-6
cdr3_aa: CATDRGNEQFF; cdr3_nt: TGTGCCACAGACCGAGGGAATGAGCAGTTCTTC; clone_size: .; d_call: .; j_call: TRBJ2-1; v_call: TRBV6-6
cdr3_aa: CSVEWGLEYNTEAFF; cdr3_nt: TGCAGCGTTGAGTGGGGCTTGGAATATAACACTGAAGCTTTCTTT; clone_size: .; d_call: .; j_call: TRBJ1-1; v_call: TRBV29-1
cdr3_aa: CASSYIPSGGNTGELFF; cdr3_nt: TGTGCCAGCAGTTACATCCCTTCCGGTGGGAACACCGGGGAGCTGTTTTTT; clone_size: .; d_call: .; j_call: TRBJ2-2; v_call: TRBV6-2/TRBV6-3
cdr3_aa: CAGGGYYNSPLHF; cdr3_nt: TGTGCCGGGGGCGGGTACTATAATTCACCCCTCCACTTT; clone_size: few; d_call: .; j_call: TRBJ1-6; v_call: TRBV2
cdr3_aa: CASSPGLLSGANVLTF; cdr3_nt: TGCGCCAGCAGCCCGGGACTTCTCTCTGGGGCCAACGTCCTGACTTTC; clone_size: .; d_call: .; j_call: TRBJ2-6; v_call: TRBV5-1
cdr3_aa: CAISEGGQGDQETQYF; cdr3_nt: TGTGCCATCAGTGAGGGGGGACAGGGGGACCAAGAGACCCAGTACTTC; clone_size: few; d_call: TRBD1; j_call: TRBJ2-5; v_call: TRBV10-3
cdr3_aa: CASSSKHEGLQETQYF; cdr3_nt: TGTGCCAGCAGTTCTAAGCACGAGGGACTCCAAGAGACCCAGTACTTC; clone_size: .; d_call: .; j_call: TRBJ2-5; v_call: TRBV6-5
cdr3_aa: CASSPRLAGGPRSTDTQYF; cdr3_nt: TGTGCCAGCAGCCCCCGGTTGGCGGGGGGGCCGAGAAGCACAGATACGCAGTATTTT; clone_size: .; d_call: TRBD2; j_call: TRBJ2-3; v_call: TRBV3-1/TRBV3-2
cdr3_aa: CASSLVGNQPQHF; cdr3_nt: TGTGCCAGCAGTTTAGTAGGCAATCAGCCCCAGCATTTT; clone_size: .; d_call: .; j_call: TRBJ1-5; v_call: TRBV12-3/TRBV12-4
cdr3_aa: CASSLTGSSGNTIYF; cdr3_nt: TGTGCCAGCTCATTGACAGGGTCCTCTGGAAACACCATATATTTT; clone_size: .; d_call: TRBD1; j_call: TRBJ1-3; v_call: TRBV18
cdr3_aa: CASSFLAGGTDTQYF; cdr3_nt: TGTGCCAGCAGCTTTCTAGCGGGGGGCACAGATACGCAGTATTTT; clone_size: .; d_call: TRBD2; j_call: TRBJ2-3; v_call: TRBV7-2
cdr3_aa: CATGGVGVYNSPLHF; cdr3_nt: TGTGCCACTGGCGGGGTGGGGGTTTATAATTCACCCCTCCACTTT; clone_size: few; d_call: .; j_call: TRBJ1-6; v_call: TRBV10-3
cdr3_aa: CASRDRPYGYTF; cdr3_nt: TGTGCCAGTCGAGACAGGCCCTATGGCTACACCTTC; clone_size: .; d_call: .; j_call: TRBJ1-2; v_call: TRBV19
cdr3_aa: CAISESTGGSEKLFF; cdr3_nt: TGTGCCATCAGTGAGTCTACAGGGGGCTCTGAAAAACTGTTTTTT; clone_size: once; d_call: TRBD1; j_call: TRBJ1-4; v_call: TRBV10-3
cdr3_aa: CASSEDRTNEKLFF; cdr3_nt: TGTGCCAGCAGTGAGGACAGAACTAATGAAAAACTGTTTTTT; clone_size: .; d_call: .; j_call: TRBJ1-4; v_call: TRBV2
cdr3_aa: CASSKEGAGDTQYF; cdr3_nt: TGTGCCAGCAGCAAAGAGGGGGCGGGAGATACGCAGTATTTT; clone_size: .; d_call: TRBD1; j_call: TRBJ2-3; v_call: TRBV5-4
cdr3_aa: CASSMLGSSYEQYF; cdr3_nt: TGTGCCAGTAGTATGCTGGGCAGCTCCTACGAGCAGTACTTC; clone_size: .; d_call: .; j_call: TRBJ2-7; v_call: TRBV19
cdr3_aa: CASSLFSNQPQHF; cdr3_nt: TGTGCCAGCAGCCTATTTAGCAATCAGCCCCAGCATTTT; clone_size: .; d_call: .; j_call: TRBJ1-5; v_call: TRBV27
cdr3_aa: CASSSQTGNTIYF; cdr3_nt: TGTGCCAGTAGTTCTCAGACTGGAAACACCATATATTTT; clone_size: few; d_call: .; j_call: TRBJ1-3; v_call: TRBV19
cdr3_aa: CASSFGDRFSPLHF; cdr3_nt: TGTGCCAGCAGCTTTGGGGACAGGTTTTCACCCCTCCACTTT; clone_size: .; d_call: TRBD1; j_call: TRBJ1-6; v_call: TRBV7-8
cdr3_aa: CASSSRPGQGASYRVNQPQHF; cdr3_nt: TGTGCCAGCAGTTCCCGGCCCGGACAGGGTGCGTCATATCGGGTAAATCAGCCCCAGCATTTT; clone_size: .; d_call: TRBD1; j_call: TRBJ1-5; v_call: TRBV27
cdr3_aa: CASKPWTGLGYTF; cdr3_nt: TGTGCCAGCAAACCTTGGACAGGGCTTGGCTACACCTTC; clone_size: .; d_call: TRBD1; j_call: TRBJ1-2; v_call: TRBV11-1
cdr3_aa: CASSERDREAAPQHF; cdr3_nt: TGTGCCAGCAGTGAAAGGGACAGGGAAGCGGCGCCCCAGCATTTT; clone_size: .; d_call: TRBD1; j_call: TRBJ1-5; v_call: TRBV25-1